The 3 T cell receptor beta chains below come from one sample, sequenced in a study of identical twins (dated by TCRdb to the mid-2010s). Library construction relied on 5' RACE. The listed sequencing device is Illumina HiSeq 2000. TCRdb redid the processing of the public reads, applying fastp at Q25 and MiXCR, and retained in-frame beta chains. A single entry per CDR3 protein holds the most common genes and DNA from its merged rows. The sample table shows some 460,000 distinct CDR3 sequences, and 13% to 15% are seen once. The ten largest clonotypes hold approximately 0.52% of the sample. These data are also associated with another study on yellow fever vaccine responses in identical twins.

The sample was CD4+ T cells sorted from blood. The origin of the receptors is a woman between 18 and 30 years old in good health.

This clonotype was seen ten or more times. This CDR3 is CASAATNRVTGELFF. The CDR3, as DNA: TGTGCCAGCGCGGCGACAAACAGGGTTACCGGGGAGCTGTTTTTT. The chain couples TRBV12-3 or TRBV12-4 to TRBJ2-2, with D maybe TRBD1 (6 bases). With 8 bases removed from V and 5 bases from J, the gap between germline ends came to 18 bases. The CDR3 loop spans 15 amino acids.

This clonotype was detected only a few times. This CDR3 reads CASSLVPGLNTGELFF. Here the CDR3 DNA reads TGTGCCAGCAGCTTAGTTCCGGGTCTAAACACCGGGGAGCTGTTTTTT. V usage is TRBV11-2 and J usage is TRBJ2-2; no reliable D call. The CDR3 extends over 16 amino acids. V lost 1 base, J lost 2 bases, and 11 bases lay in between. CDR1 and CDR2 from the germline V gene are SGHAT and FQNNGV.

This clonotype was seen only a few times. This rearrangement joins TRBV6-5 to TRBJ2-3; weak D call: TRBD2 (7 bases). The germline V gene has CDR1 MNHEY and CDR2 SVGAGI. The CDR3 length is 15 residues. With 3 bases removed from V and 5 bases from J, the gap between germline ends came to 15 bases. The DNA of the CDR3 is TGTGCCAGCAGTTATCGCGGGGGCATGGGAGATACGCAGTATTTT. Translated: CASSYRGGMGDTQYF.